This TCR beta chain comes out of a study of cytomegalovirus exposure and HLA in healthy donors (dated 2017 in TCRdb). About the investigation overall: An earlier analysis of several hundred of the donors reported about 260 Gb of sequence data and around 100 million unique TCR beta sequences obtained from about 170 million T cells. The study aimed to test whether signatures of past pathogen exposure could be identified by cataloging public T cell receptors. The study profiled the T cell repertoires of about 640 subjects by immunosequencing and related them to cytomegalovirus serostatus. To predict cytomegalovirus infection status, the study brought together high-throughput TCR immunosequencing, statistical association of individual TCRs with disease status, and machine learning. Roughly five DR-DQ haplotypes were treated as single units for association and clustering because of strong linkage in the cohort. HLA typing included class I and class II loci at four-digit resolution. Donor age, sex, ethnicity and CMV serostatus were compiled alongside the repertoire data. To decide whether each TCR beta V gene segment behaved as functional or pseudogenic, an earlier analysis of approximately 620 of the donors relied on high-throughput TCR beta sequencing. The number of typed donors differed by locus: roughly 620-630 for A, B, C, DRB1 and DQB1; 500 to 550 for DQA1; some 610 for DPA1; and 450 to 480 for DPB1. Roughly 310 gigabases of sequencing data and approximately 84 million unique TCR sequences were included in an early release covering several hundred HLA-typed donors. In addition to the first cohort of roughly 670 subjects, a separate validation cohort of 120 different subjects was used. All discovery cohort repertoires had been generated on a single sequencing platform. Across some 400 genotyped donors of the cohort, an average of roughly 250,000 unique TCR beta nucleotide sequences per donor were sequenced, and roughly 20% of those sequences were non-productive. In a later genetic analysis, genome-wide SNP genotypes for 398 of the 666 donors were used, and that subset was treated as a discovery cohort. Of the approximately 400 genotyped donors, approximately 83% fell in the genetic ancestry cluster associated with self-reported Caucasian donors. In the later analysis, no new phenotypic data were used to find candidate immune exposures; instead, reliance was placed on TCR beta sequences and their occurrence across donors. To study patterns of TCR occurrence, a later analysis re-analyzed previously published TCR beta repertoires from 666 donors and added high-resolution HLA genotyping.

In total, roughly 670 healthy bone marrow donors made up the cohort. At the time of sampling, every cohort member was nominally healthy, though immune exposures that went unrecorded were likely present. The donor tested CMV seropositive and was one of the 289 seropositive cohort members. Every donor gave a peripheral blood sample, and the peripheral blood mononuclear cells from that sample were used for TCR beta sequencing. Genomic DNA extraction from the blood cell samples was performed with the Qiagen DNeasy Blood Extraction Kit. Study-level results and caveats: The only immune exposure information available for the cohort was CMV serostatus. Correlated functional status among segregating V segments might be attributable to linkage disequilibrium, but an unknown experimental factor could not be ruled out. Some IMGT-functional V segments, including TRBV6-2 and TRBV6-3, could not be distinguished by the 87-base-pair reads and were therefore excluded. HLA typing was unavailable for some donors at each locus, so association tests used only the typed subset. Presence/absence analyses assumed roughly uniform sequencing depth across donors, an assumption that may not hold. In both the original and validation cohorts, the classifier was reported to diagnose cytomegalovirus status with high specificity and sensitivity. In a later analysis, TCR association rates were found to vary across HLA loci, with the most associated TCRs seen for DRB1 alleles and the fewest for HLA-C alleles. According to the authors, the approach could potentially be generalized to other disease states and immunological phenotypes. Strong co-occurrence of HLA alleles, especially DR and DQ, made assigning TCR associations to individual alleles difficult. Most TCR sequences were observed very rarely across donors, whereas some public TCRs were present in many individuals. The earlier analysis of approximately 560 of the donors excluded roughly 17 rarely observed V segments, including chromosome 9 orphons, because counts were too low. A group of highly shared sequence variants was considered likely to be a technical artifact of the sequencing pipeline. According to a later analysis, most CMV-associated TCR beta chains appeared to be HLA-restricted, and the HLA associations seemed to be driven largely by CMV exposure. In the study, some 180 TCR beta chains were listed as associated with cytomegalovirus. The cohort was sequenced for TCR beta chains only, and without alpha or paired-chain data the features that could be detected were limited. A later analysis reported that several top co-occurrence clusters appeared linked to parvovirus B19, influenza, CMV and Epstein-Barr virus. In a later analysis, HLA-associated TCR beta chains were found to be more clonally expanded and to have lower generation probabilities than equally common non-associated chains. Broadly in line with IMGT annotations, most TCR beta V segments showed up in productive rearrangements about 87% or about 30% of the time in an earlier analysis of around 600 of the donors. A further reported finding was that TCR beta sequences accurately predicted the HLA-A and HLA-B alleles for most subjects in the first cohort. At a false discovery rate of 0.05, a later analysis linked under 20,000 TCR beta sequences to specific HLA alleles. Three of the identified cytomegalovirus-associated TCR beta chains were confirmed in vitro to be specific for cytomegalovirus antigens. In a later genetic analysis, fewer N-insertions in productive TCRs were reported among donors in an Asian-associated ancestry cluster than the roughly 700-donor mean. In a later genetic analysis, a missense DCLRE1C variant was associated with V-gene and J-gene trimming of TCR beta chains, and the association was replicated in an independent cohort.

Libraries came from the immunoSEQ multiplex PCR assay. For the multiplex PCR, a mixture combining 60 forward primers for TCR Vbeta segments and 13 reverse primers for TCR Jbeta segments was used. Amplification of the CDR3 region of rearranged TCR beta genes was performed with a multiplex PCR assay on genomic DNA. On the Illumina HiSeq System, the amplified TCR beta libraries were sequenced as 87-base-pair reads. Regarding the original processing steps: A later analysis tallied tens of millions of unique TCR beta chains across the 666 repertoires, and 10 million to 11 million of those chains were shared by two or more donors. A nearest-neighbor algorithm error-corrected the raw reads and collapsed the reads into unique sequences, merging closely related sequences to remove PCR and sequencing errors. To assign V, D and J gene segments, CDR3 sequences were aligned to IMGT reference sequences. For a sequence to be retained, at least a six-nucleotide match to both a V gene segment and a J gene segment was required. Rearrangements were called productive when the CDR3 lacked stop codons and stayed in frame with V and J; all others were non-productive. Following IMGT convention, CDR3 was defined as the stretch from the second conserved V-encoded cysteine to the conserved J-encoded phenylalanine. Sequences without an unambiguous match to a single V gene segment were excluded from the earlier analysis of approximately 560 of the donors. An earlier analysis of several hundred of the donors called V segments functional above 56.7% productive rearrangements and segregating when the between-donor standard deviation exceeded 5%. A statistical classification framework was built to diagnose cytomegalovirus status from the catalog of TCR beta chain sequences. V and J gene assignment, in a later analysis, came from comparing TCR nucleotide sequences with IMGT/GENE-DB human TR gene sequences. A later analysis assigned CDR3 sequences and most-parsimonious VDJ recombination scenarios with the TCRdist pipeline. In a later analysis, every TCR beta chain was defined by the combination of its CDR3 amino acid sequence and its V-gene family, and reads without a unique V-gene family were dropped. In a later analysis, 450 to 600 highly shared, low-generation-probability nucleotide sequences were removed to address suspected cross-contamination and a sequencing artifact. In a later analysis, a clonal expansion index was calculated for each public chain from normalized within-repertoire ranks of inferred template counts. Generation probabilities in a later analysis came from a VDJ recombination model fitted to out-of-frame rearrangements, and those results were checked against IGoR. Hypergeometric tests were used in a later analysis to score TCR-TCR, TCR-HLA and TCR-CMV co-occurrence, with a repertoire-size bias correction applied to the TCR pairs. False discovery rates were estimated in a later analysis by permuting HLA or CMV assignments 20 times. In a later analysis, co-occurring TCRs were grouped using DBSCAN, with TCRdist sequence similarity added in when clustering inside HLA-allele-positive subsets. Repertoires with fewer than 30,000 or more than 120,000 public chains, plus five repertoires with anomalous nucleotide sharing, were excluded from co-occurrence clustering. TCRdb took this table from immuneACCESS and kept in-frame rearrangements with V and J called. Such tables lack part of the clones; where checked against another copy, unresolved V genes explain under half of the gap, and the rest is unexplained. V, J and clone size derive from that table, while D and trimming were established from the DNA sequence. The sample table records 200,000 or so clones; about 86% of these occur just once. Approximately 2% of the sample goes to the ten largest clones.

Details on this clone: Its antigen is currently not known. There are no base qualities to consult, and no much larger clone falls within one base.

Looking up the germline V gene yields CDR1 SQVTM and CDR2 ANQGSEA. The CDR3 runs 12 amino acids, cysteine and phenylalanine included. CDR3 DNA only is kept here, 36 bases in frame from base 1. V loses 8 bases of germline sequence and J loses 2 bases, and the interval between the two ends is 12 bases. Sample: PBMCs. The rearrangement joined TRBV29-1 to TRBJ1-2, with the D gene not confidently named. The TCR sequence derives from a woman aged 18-29 years in good health and CMV-seropositive. The bases read TGCAGCCTGTTGAGGGAAAACTATGGCTACACCTTC. Its amino acids are CSLLRENYGYTF.